The 29 T cell receptor beta chains listed next were all sequenced from one sample in a study of blood T cell repertoires in COVID-19. Measured with immunoSEQ multiplex PCR; TCRdb has only the in-frame clones, and not every one. The table records fewer than 250,000 clones, 87% of them present only once. The specimen sequenced was PBMCs or T cells enriched from blood (not recorded which). The origin of the receptors is a man aged 30-40 years who had recovered from COVID-19.

In nucleotides, the CDR3 is TGTGCCAGCAGCTTGTTGGGACAGGGGGGCTACGAGCAGTACTTC. Translated: CASSLLGQGGYEQYF. The chain employs TRBV5-5 and TRBJ2-7; 11 bases are a match to TRBD1. The CDR3 has 15 residues. V was pared by 1 base and J by 3 bases, with 3 bases of the junction left unmatched. Germline assignment: CDR1 SGHKS and CDR2 YYEKEE (reference sequence).

The CDR3 coding sequence is TGTGCCAGCTCACCACTAGCGGGAGGAGGTCCCGCTGGGGCCAACGTCCTGACTTTC. As protein: CASSPLAGGGPAGANVLTF. The genes are TRBV18 and TRBJ2-6; 10 positions agree with TRBD2. The germline gives CDR1 KGHSH, CDR2 LQKENI. Losses at the gene ends were 1 base for V and 2 bases for J; bases not matched to a gene: 8. CDR3 length equals 19 residues.

This chain links TRBV3-1 (or the pseudogene TRBV3-2) with TRBJ2-3; 8 bases match TRBD2. Trimming cost V 2 bases and J 5 bases; bases outside gene matches: 0. The CDR3 spans 13 residues. Per the germline V gene, CDR1 is LGHDT and CDR2 is YNNKEL (reference sequence). The CDR3 DNA is TGTGCCAGCAGCCAACTAGCGGGAGATACGCAGTATTTT. This gives the protein CASSQLAGDTQYF.

The chain carries TRBV28 and TRBJ2-5, with TRBD2 matching 9 bases. Germline V gives CDR1 MDHEN, CDR2 SYDVKM. The CDR3 has 14 residues. The V gene end was trimmed by 6 bases and the J gene end by 5 bases; junction bases not matched to a gene: 7. CDR3 in DNA: TGTGCCAGCAGGGGCGGGGGGGGCGTGGAGACCCAGTACTTC. Translation: CASRGGGGVETQYF.

This clone was detected once. This chain uses TRBV6-5 with TRBJ2-1; maybe TRBD2 (6 bases). The CDR3 length is 12 residues. CDR1 is MNHEY, CDR2 SVGAGI, per germline. V was shortened by 6 bases and J by 9 bases, with 12 bases between the two germline ends. CDR3 DNA: TGTGCCAGCAGCTCCCTCGGGAGTGAGCAGTTCTTC. Protein sequence: CASSSLGSEQFF.

The rearrangement uses TRBV18 and TRBJ2-5, with D unresolved. The CDR3 covers 13 residues. V lost 1 base and J 2 bases, leaving 5 bases between the germline ends. Germline-derived CDR1 and CDR2 are KGHSH and LQKENI. In DNA, the CDR3 is TGTGCCAGCTCACCACGCCAGCAAGAGACCCAGTACTTC. It codes for CASSPRQQETQYF. The entire variable domain, with the rest obtained from reference TRBV18 and TRBJ2-5, is as follows: NAGVMQNPRHLVRRRGQEARLRCSPMKGHSHVYWYRQLPEEGLKFMVYLQKENIIDESGMPKERFSAEFPKEGPSILRIQQVVRGDSAAYFCASSPRQQETQYFGPGTRLLVL.

V gene TRBV5-1 combines with J gene TRBJ1-1, with 9 bases aligning to TRBD1. V lost 5 bases to trimming and J lost 1 base; unmatched junction nucleotides: 6. The CDR3 is 15 amino acids. In germline, CDR1 is SGHRS, CDR2 YFSETQ. The CDR3 nucleotides read TGCGCCAGCAGTTACCCGGACAGGGGGAACACTGAAGCTTTCTTT. Protein sequence: CASSYPDRGNTEAFF.

The chain uses TRBV30 and TRBJ2-7; 7 bases map to TRBD2. CDR3 length equals 14 residues. Germline loops: CDR1 GTSNPN, CDR2 SVGIG (reference sequence). V lost 2 bases, J lost 3 bases, and 7 bases stayed unmatched. CDR3 residues: CAWSTTSPFYEQYF. The CDR3 DNA reads TGTGCCTGGAGTACGACTAGCCCTTTCTACGAGCAGTACTTC.

The V and J genes are TRBV3-1 (or the pseudogene TRBV3-2) and TRBJ2-7; the match to TRBD2 covers 7 bases. Germline values: CDR1 LGHDT, CDR2 YNNKEL (reference sequence). V trimming: 0 bases; J trimming: 2 bases; junction bases outside the gene matches: 4. The CDR3 has 15 amino acids. In DNA form, the CDR3 reads TGTGCCAGCAGCCAAGAGGGGGGGGGAACCTACGAGCAGTACTTC. It is translated as CASSQEGGGTYEQYF.

CDR3 sequence (DNA): TGTGCCAGCAATTCGGGGGGCCCAGGCGAGCAGTACTTC. Protein product: CASNSGGPGEQYF. This sequence joins TRBV12-3 or TRBV12-4 and TRBJ2-7, with D possibly being TRBD2 (7 bases). CDR3 length: 13 amino acids. The germline V and J ends were trimmed by 7 bases and 6 bases, with 16 bases remaining between them.

This clone was seen a single time. V gene TRBV5-8 combines with J gene TRBJ1-3, with 8 bases fitting TRBD1. CDR3 size: 18 residues. V lost 3 bases to trimming and J lost 1 base; unmatched junction nucleotides: 12. Germline V CDR1 and CDR2: SGHTS, YDEGEE. This CDR3 reads CASSSPWTGSISGNTIYF. The CDR3, as DNA: TGTGCCAGCAGCTCCCCGTGGACAGGGTCAATTTCTGGAAACACCATATATTTT.

The chain couples TRBV5-1 to TRBJ1-2; 8 bases line up with TRBD1. CDR3 length: 16 residues. J gave up 2 bases and V 4 bases, and 10 bases lay outside the gene matches. Germline CDR1 SGHRS, CDR2 YFSETQ. CDR3 coding DNA: TGCGCCAGCAGCCTATTAGGGGACAGGAGAAACTATGGCTACACCTTC. It is translated as CASSLLGDRRNYGYTF.

V and J are TRBV3-1 (or the pseudogene TRBV3-2) and TRBJ2-7; 8 nucleotides line up with TRBD2. In germline, CDR1 is LGHDT, CDR2 YNNKEL (reference sequence). CDR3 length equals 16 residues. J gave up 5 bases and V 1 base, and 10 bases lay outside the gene matches. Written as DNA, the CDR3 is TGTGCCAGCAGCCAAGTCGTCGGGGGGGCGCGAAACGAGCAGTACTTC. As protein: CASSQVVGGARNEQYF.

J is TRBJ2-3 and V is TRBV19, with D possibly being TRBD2 (5 bases). This CDR3 region has 15 residues. V shed 4 bases and J shed 2 bases, with 13 bases lying between them. Germline V gene sequence: CDR1 LNHDA, CDR2 SQIVND (reference sequence). In nucleotides, the CDR3 is TGTGCCAGTAGTACAGGACTCTTACTCACAGATACGCAGTATTTT. This translates into CASSTGLLLTDTQYF.

This clone was seen only once. The rearrangement links TRBV2 to TRBJ2-7, with D possibly matching TRBD1 (7 bases). This CDR3 has 14 residues. The V gene lost 6 bases and the J gene lost 3 bases, with 15 bases spanning the gap. Germline values: CDR1 SNHLY, CDR2 FYNNEI. CDR3 in amino acids: CASRRGTENYEQYF. The CDR3 DNA reads as TGTGCCAGCAGACGCGGGACAGAGAACTACGAGCAGTACTTC.

This clone has a handful of counts. The CDR3 DNA sequence: TGCAGTGCTAGAGAACCGGACTGGACCTTC. Protein sequence: CSAREPDWTF. The chain recombines TRBV20-1 with TRBJ1-2, with D unresolved. The CDR3 extends over 10 amino acids. V lost 0 bases, J lost 14 bases, and 10 bases lay in between. Germline assignment: CDR1 DFQATT and CDR2 SNEGSKA (reference sequence).

The chain links TRBV11-3 to TRBJ2-3; D call uncertain. The CDR3 consists of 12 residues. Germline V gene data show CDR1 as SGHNT and CDR2 as YENEEA. The germline V and J ends were trimmed by 8 bases and 4 bases, with 10 bases remaining between them. CDR3 sequence: CASAWRSDTQYF. For the CDR3, the DNA is TGTGCCAGCGCGTGGAGATCAGATACGCAGTATTTT.

This chain joins TRBV2 and TRBJ2-7, with TRBD2 matching over 7 bases. Germline V gene lookup returns CDR1 SNHLY and CDR2 FYNNEI. The CDR3 covers 15 residues. Trimming took 5 bases from V and 1 from J; bases not matched to a gene: 8. CDR3 in amino acids: CASSPTGEGSYEQYF. In nucleotides, the CDR3 is TGTGCCAGCAGTCCAACCGGGGAGGGGTCCTACGAGCAGTACTTC.

V and J are TRBV4-2 and TRBJ1-2; D is perhaps TRBD1 (6 bases). The CDR3 covers 16 residues. V dropped 2 bases and J dropped 6 bases, with 19 bases sitting between them. Germline V gives CDR1 LGHNA, CDR2 YNFKEQ. The CDR3 DNA reads as TGTGCCAGCAGCCAACCTGGACAGACGAGTATGAATGGCTACACCTTC. As protein: CASSQPGQTSMNGYTF.

The gene calls are TRBV5-8 and TRBJ2-1, with TRBD1 as a possible D gene (6 bases). The CDR3 has 14 residues. The germline V gene encodes CDR1 SGHTS and CDR2 YDEGEE. The V gene lost 4 bases and the J gene lost 3 bases, with 11 bases spanning the gap. CDR3 bases: TGTGCCAGCAGCCCCGGGACATTCTACAATGAGCAGTTCTTC. It specifies CASSPGTFYNEQFF.

The chain recombines TRBV20-1 with TRBJ1-5; 8 nucleotides agree with TRBD1. The germline V gene encodes CDR1 DFQATT and CDR2 SNEGSKA (reference sequence). The CDR3 contains 13 residues. With V trimmed by 3 bases and J by 5 bases, 3 bases remained unmatched. CDR3: CSASRTGYQPQHF. The CDR3 DNA sequence: TGCAGTGCTAGTAGGACAGGGTATCAGCCCCAGCATTTT.

The rearrangement links TRBV28 to TRBJ2-7; TRBD2 aligns across 11 bases. With V trimmed by 7 bases and J by 2 bases, 1 base remained unmatched. Germline values: CDR1 MDHEN, CDR2 SYDVKM. There are 13 residues in the CDR3. Here the CDR3 DNA reads TGTGCCAGCACTAGCGGGGGGACCTACGAGCAGTACTTC. Its protein is CASTSGGTYEQYF.

The chain links TRBV30 to TRBJ1-1, with TRBD1 matching 7 bases. This CDR3 contains 11 residues. Germline V CDR1 and CDR2: GTSNPN, SVGIG (reference sequence). Germline trimming cut 3 bases from V and 7 bases from J; bases unmatched to any gene: 2. The CDR3: CAWRDRFEAFF. DNA for the CDR3: TGTGCCTGGAGGGACAGGTTTGAAGCTTTCTTT.

With respect to this clone: Other nucleotide sequences from this sample produce the same CDR3. The gene calls are TRBV30 and TRBJ1-5; a possible D gene is TRBD1 (5 bases). Trimming cost V 1 base and J 7 bases, with 11 bases left between them. CDR1 is GTSNPN and CDR2 is SVGIG in the germline V gene (reference sequence). The CDR3 covers 13 residues. The CDR3 DNA reads TGTGCCTGGAGTGGGCAGGGCGGCCAGCCCCAGCATTTT. Translation: CAWSGQGGQPQHF.

This clone occurred a few times. The chain joins TRBV19 to TRBJ1-3; 7 nucleotides line up with TRBD1. CDR3 length equals 14 residues. With 7 bases clipped from V and 1 base from J, the junction kept 4 bases outside the gene matches. CDR1 and CDR2 from the germline V gene are LNHDA and SQIVND (reference sequence). This chain's CDR3 is CASTSDRSGNTIYF. The CDR3 DNA sequence: TGTGCCAGTACCTCGGACAGGTCTGGAAACACCATATATTTT.

This chain uses TRBV6-5 with TRBJ1-1; 7 nucleotides align to TRBD1. This CDR3 region has 13 residues. The germline gives CDR1 MNHEY, CDR2 SVGAGI. Trimming removed 8 bases from V and 1 base from J; junction bases left unmatched: 4. The CDR3 spells CASAGQPNTEAFF. In DNA, the CDR3 is TGTGCCAGCGCGGGACAGCCGAACACTGAAGCTTTCTTT.

This chain uses TRBV19 with TRBJ2-7; 7 nucleotides agree with TRBD1. The V and J ends lost 6 bases and 2 bases, in that order; junction bases with no gene match: 4. Germline V gives CDR1 LNHDA, CDR2 SQIVND (reference sequence). The CDR3 has 13 amino acids. CDR3 region: CASSWTGAYEQYF. In DNA, the CDR3 is TGTGCCAGTAGCTGGACAGGCGCCTACGAGCAGTACTTC.

V and J are TRBV2 and TRBJ2-7, with 9 bases matching TRBD2. CDR1 and CDR2 (germline): SNHLY, FYNNEI. The V gene end was trimmed by 6 bases and the J gene end by 0 bases; junction bases not matched to a gene: 12. This CDR3 comprises 17 residues. CDR3 DNA: TGTGCCAGCAGGTCACGGTCCCGACTAGCGGTCTCCTACGAGCAGTACTTC. Protein product: CASRSRSRLAVSYEQYF.

This chain joins TRBV10-3 and TRBJ2-1; 14 bases line up with TRBD2. There are 18 residues in the CDR3. Germline V CDR1 and CDR2: ENHRY, SYGVKD. V was clipped by 3 bases and J by 9 bases; unmatched bases: 13. The chain's CDR3 is CAISDPTYGLAGGSEQFF. CDR3 DNA: TGTGCCATCAGTGACCCGACGTACGGACTAGCGGGGGGCAGTGAGCAGTTCTTC.